The TCR beta chain described here comes from a study of T cells in Graves' hyperthyroidism and ophthalmopathy. Study-wide results and limits: Most thyroid clonotypes expanded above 0.001 were also detected in blood.

This clonotype has a count of ten or more. Antigen unknown. The CDR3 spans 12 residues. The V gene's germline CDR1 is DFQATT and CDR2 SNEGSKA (reference sequence). The ends were cut back, 6 bases at V and 4 bases at J, with 10 bases in the middle. Researchers took RNA transcripts and amplified the TCR beta CDR3 regions from them. Initially, a first-round RT-PCR of the TCR CDR3 employed the HTBI primer set. From the multiplex PCR reads, TCRdb called clonotypes with MiXCR, one entry per CDR3 protein. This sample has hundreds of thousands of distinct CDR3 sequences, with around 13% found just once. Sequencing was carried out using blood. The receptor's source is a woman in her twenties or thirties with Graves' hyperthyroidism that later progressed to Graves' ophthalmopathy. The chain links TRBV20-1 to TRBJ2-1, with TRBD1 as a possible D gene (5 bases). The CDR3 sequence: CSAKDSYNEQFF. CDR3 DNA sequence: TGCAGTGCCAAAGACAGTTACAATGAGCAGTTCTTC.